This T cell receptor (beta chain) was recorded in a study of stem cell transplantation in POMP-related autoinflammatory disease. Study-wide background: Hypothesis: faulty thymoproteasomes impair CD8+ T-cell selection, skewing TRB repertoires.

General study findings and limits: In PRAID patients, the number of distinct TRB V-J gene pairings was restricted.

The CDR3 covers 15 residues. The germline gives CDR1 SNHLY, CDR2 FYNNEI. V lost 10 bases, J lost 1 base, and 5 bases stayed unmatched. Data came from immunoSEQ multiplex PCR; TCRdb stores just in-frame clones and leaves some out. The sample yields 7,500 or so clones, around 83% seen once. A remark on this clone: The antigen remains undetermined.

Sequencing was performed on a CXCR5-defined cell subset from PBMCs. The chain has TRBV2 and TRBJ2-1, with TRBD2 identical over 12 bases. This receptor was obtained from a human donor in good health. The CDR3 DNA follows: TGTGCCACCATGACTAGCGGGGGATCCTACAATGAGCAGTTCTTC. It translates to CATMTSGGSYNEQFF. Full variable domain (rest looked up from reference TRBV2 and TRBJ2-1): EPEVTQTPSHQVTQMGQEVILRCVPISNHLYFYWYRQILGQKVEFLVSFYNNEISEKSEIFDDQFSVERPDGSNFTLKIRSTKLEDSAMYFCATMTSGGSYNEQFFGPGTRLTVL.